These 21 T cell receptor beta chains were sequenced from one sample in a study of OX40 agonist ivuxolimab in advanced cancers. Repertoires were generated with immunoSEQ multiplex PCR, while TCRdb's copy carries only in-frame clones and drops some. The top ten hold about 0.3% of the sample, which has approximately 69,000 clones, approximately 91% seen once. The source material was CD4+ or CD8+ T cells sorted from blood, sampled in a trial of the OX40 agonist ivuxolimab. The receptors shown here come from an adult with an advanced solid tumor such as melanoma, head and neck, liver or kidney cancer.

The chain links TRBV28 to TRBJ2-7; 9 bases align to TRBD1. Germline-derived CDR1 and CDR2 are MDHEN and SYDVKM. The CDR3 length is 14 residues. V shed 1 base and J 7 bases; nucleotides not matched to a gene: 5. CDR3 region: CASSLSGTGLEQYF. CDR3 nucleotides: TGTGCCAGCAGTTTATCCGGGACAGGGCTTGAGCAGTACTTC.

The chain carries TRBV5-1 and TRBJ2-2; D is possibly TRBD2 (6 bases). Germline V lookup: CDR1 SGHRS, CDR2 YFSETQ. V lost 9 bases and J lost 4, with 19 bases in between. This CDR3 is built from 15 residues. CDR3 in DNA: TGCGCCACTAAAAGCGAGACTAGGGGCACCGGGGAGCTGTTTTTT. Its protein is CATKSETRGTGELFF. Using reference TRBV5-1 and TRBJ2-2 for the parts outside the CDR3, the full variable domain is KAGVTQTPRYLIKTRGQQVTLSCSPISGHRSVSWYQQTPGQGLQFLFEYFSETQRNKGNFPGRFSGRQFSNSRSEMNVSTLELGDSALYLCATKSETRGTGELFFGEGSRLTVL.

The rearrangement joins TRBV30 to TRBJ2-7; D might be TRBD1 (6 bases). Germline V gene sequence: CDR1 GTSNPN, CDR2 SVGIG (reference sequence). This CDR3 region has 11 residues. V was trimmed by 5 bases and J by 1 base, leaving 6 bases between them. The CDR3 DNA is TGTGCCTGGCAGGGGTCCTACGAGCAGTACTTC. Protein product: CAWQGSYEQYF.

V usage is TRBV5-8 and J usage is TRBJ2-7; D is undetermined. V lost 1 base and J lost 2, with 10 bases in between. The V gene's germline CDR1 is SGHTS and CDR2 YDEGEE. The CDR3 extends over 14 amino acids. In DNA form, the CDR3 reads TGTGCCAGCAGCTTGTATCTTACTACCTACGAGCAGTACTTC. Protein sequence: CASSLYLTTYEQYF.

The chain employs TRBV27 and TRBJ2-7; D possibly corresponds to TRBD1 (6 bases). The CDR3 covers 14 residues. Germline loops: CDR1 MNHEY, CDR2 SMNVEV (reference sequence). The V gene lost 3 bases and the J gene lost 1 base, with 10 bases spanning the gap. For the CDR3, the DNA is TGTGCCAGCAGTTTCTACAGGGATTCCTACGAGCAGTACTTC. It translates to CASSFYRDSYEQYF.

This chain joins TRBV7-9 and TRBJ1-1, with 8 bases lining up with TRBD1. This CDR3 is 16 amino acids long. With V trimmed by 7 bases and J by 0 bases, 10 bases remained unmatched. Per germline, CDR1 SEHNR and CDR2 FQNEAQ (reference sequence). The DNA of the CDR3 is TGTGCCAGCATGGGCTCAGGGGGCCTTGTGAACACTGAAGCTTTCTTT. Amino acids: CASMGSGGLVNTEAFF.

Details on this clone: One end of the junction does not line up with germline, which may come from a read error. The V call is TRBV7-7, the J call TRBJ2-5; possibly TRBD1 for D (6 bases). The DNA end lines up better with TRBJ2-7; the J call may be wrong. CDR1 is SSHAT, CDR2 FNYEAQ, per germline (reference sequence). CDR3 size: 14 residues. This CDR3 reads CASSLNDRIYEQYF. The CDR3 DNA reads as TGTGCTAGCAGCTTGAACGACAGGATCTACGAGCAGTACTTC.

The chain uses TRBV2 and TRBJ1-3; D is possibly TRBD1 (5 bases). The V end was cut by 5 bases, the J end by 0 bases, with 20 bases between. The CDR3 has 18 amino acids. Germline loops: CDR1 SNHLY, CDR2 FYNNEI. The CDR3, as DNA: TGTGCCAGCAGTCGAGACAACTTGGGGCAACTCTCTGGAAACACCATATATTTT. This codes for CASSRDNLGQLSGNTIYF. Full variable domain (outside the CDR3, taken from reference TRBV2 and TRBJ1-3): EPEVTQTPSHQVTQMGQEVILRCVPISNHLYFYWYRQILGQKVEFLVSFYNNEISEKSEIFDDQFSVERPDGSNFTLKIRSTKLEDSAMYFCASSRDNLGQLSGNTIYFGEGSWLTVV.

The chain carries TRBV27 and TRBJ2-3; 7 positions match TRBD2. V was clipped by 5 bases and J by 0 bases; unmatched bases: 5. This CDR3 comprises 15 residues. Germline V gene data show CDR1 as MNHEY and CDR2 as SMNVEV (reference sequence). In DNA form, the CDR3 reads TGTGCCAGCAGTCCGCTAGCGGTTAGCACAGATACGCAGTATTTT. Translating it yields CASSPLAVSTDTQYF.

Details on this clone: The same CDR3 is also encoded by other DNA sequences in this sample. The chain joins TRBV28 to TRBJ1-1, with 8 bases matching TRBD1. The CDR3 runs 15 residues. V shed 6 bases, J shed 0 bases, and the junction held 6 bases outside the gene matches. Germline CDR1 is MDHEN and CDR2 is SYDVKM. The CDR3 is CASSTYRGMNTEAFF. CDR3 DNA: TGTGCCAGCAGCACATACAGGGGGATGAACACTGAAGCTTTCTTT.

This clone appeared a single time. The chain is built from TRBV5-1 and TRBJ1-1; TRBD1 agrees at 8 bases. This CDR3 comprises 15 residues. The germline CDR1 and CDR2 sequences are SGHRS and YFSETQ. Unmatched junction bases numbered 7, after V lost 0 bases and J lost 6 bases. In DNA, the CDR3 is TGCGCCAGCAGCTTGGGGGACCGGGACAGGCCTGAAGCTTTCTTT. It translates to CASSLGDRDRPEAFF.

The rearrangement joins TRBV28 to TRBJ2-1; 14 bases are shared with TRBD2. The V gene end was trimmed by 1 base and the J gene end by 7 bases; junction bases not matched to a gene: 6. The V gene's germline CDR1 is MDHEN and CDR2 SYDVKM. This CDR3 has 17 amino acids. The DNA for the CDR3 is TGTGCCAGCAGTTTATTGCTGACTAGCGGGAGGGTAAATGAGCAGTTCTTC. This translates into CASSLLLTSGRVNEQFF.

The J gene is TRBJ1-5, the V gene TRBV7-2, with D possibly being TRBD1 (5 bases). CDR3 length: 19 amino acids. CDR1 and CDR2 (germline): SGHTA, FQGNSA. V was shortened by 4 bases and J by 5 bases, with 27 bases between the two germline ends. CDR3 sequence: CASSSSYHPGAYSHQPQHF. The CDR3 DNA follows: TGTGCCAGCAGCTCTTCCTACCACCCTGGGGCGTACTCCCATCAGCCCCAGCATTTT.

The chain's CDR3 is CASSLDRAGNQPQHF. CDR3 sequence (DNA): TGTGCCAGCAGTCTAGACAGGGCGGGCAATCAGCCCCAGCATTTT. The chain has TRBV27 and TRBJ1-5; 7 nucleotides agree with TRBD1. Trimming cost V 5 bases and J 2 bases; bases outside gene matches: 6. This CDR3 has 15 residues. Germline assignment: CDR1 MNHEY and CDR2 SMNVEV (reference sequence).

J is TRBJ2-7 and V is TRBV6-5, with 7 bases that match TRBD2. Germline V CDR1 and CDR2: MNHEY, SVGAGI. V lost 5 bases to trimming and J lost 3 bases; unmatched junction nucleotides: 7. CDR3 length: 14 residues. The DNA of the CDR3 is TGTGCCAGCAGTACTAGCGTTAGCTTCTACGAGCAGTACTTC. Translated, it gives CASSTSVSFYEQYF.

J is TRBJ2-3 and V is TRBV9; 7 bases are a match to TRBD2. V was clipped by 1 base and J by 6 bases; unmatched bases: 5. Per germline, CDR1 SGDLS and CDR2 YYNGEE. The CDR3 spans 14 residues. CDR3 in DNA: TGTGCCAGCAGCGTATTCCCTAGCGGTGATACGCAGTATTTT. Translating gives CASSVFPSGDTQYF.

The CDR3: CASSPQAGGPNTGELFF. The CDR3 DNA follows: TGTGCCAGCAGCCCCCAGGCGGGAGGGCCTAACACCGGGGAGCTGTTTTTT. The V call is TRBV9, the J call TRBJ2-2; 9 bases fit TRBD2. After removal of 4 bases from V and 2 bases from J, the junction contained 9 bases not matched to a gene. Germline V gene lookup returns CDR1 SGDLS and CDR2 YYNGEE. This CDR3 is 17 amino acids long.

The chain couples TRBV28 to TRBJ1-5; D gene ambiguous. The V gene lost 5 bases and the J gene lost 6 bases, with 14 bases spanning the gap. Germline loops: CDR1 MDHEN, CDR2 SYDVKM. The CDR3 runs to 14 residues. CDR3 DNA: TGTGCCAGCAGTCGGGGTTGGCGGGGTCAGCCCCAGCATTTT. It translates to CASSRGWRGQPQHF.

The CDR3 region has the DNA TGCGCCAGCAGTTTTTCAGGGGGGAGCGGCAATGAGCAGTTCTTC. Residues: CASSFSGGSGNEQFF. V and J are TRBV5-1 and TRBJ2-1; TRBD1 might be the D (7 bases). The CDR3 covers 15 residues. Germline CDR1 is SGHRS and CDR2 is YFSETQ. V lost 5 bases, J lost 6 bases, and 18 bases lay in between.

As concerns this clone: This CDR3 is also generated by other DNA sequences in the sample. The gene calls are TRBV29-1 and TRBJ2-7, with D maybe TRBD1 (5 bases). The CDR3 has 13 residues. Germline V gene lookup returns CDR1 SQVTM and CDR2 ANQGSEA. V shed 4 bases and J shed 0 bases, with 10 bases lying between them. CDR3 in amino acids: CSVGQGSSYEQYF. CDR3 nucleotide sequence: TGCAGCGTTGGTCAGGGTAGCTCCTACGAGCAGTACTTC.

The chain recombines TRBV5-1 with TRBJ2-3; D possibly corresponds to TRBD2 (6 bases). The germline V gene encodes CDR1 SGHRS and CDR2 YFSETQ. Trimming left V 0 bases short and J 0 bases short, with 17 bases between. This CDR3 has 18 amino acids. This chain's CDR3 is CASSLDGSGGASTDTQYF. In DNA form, the CDR3 reads TGCGCCAGCAGCTTGGACGGGTCTGGCGGGGCCAGCACAGATACGCAGTATTTT.